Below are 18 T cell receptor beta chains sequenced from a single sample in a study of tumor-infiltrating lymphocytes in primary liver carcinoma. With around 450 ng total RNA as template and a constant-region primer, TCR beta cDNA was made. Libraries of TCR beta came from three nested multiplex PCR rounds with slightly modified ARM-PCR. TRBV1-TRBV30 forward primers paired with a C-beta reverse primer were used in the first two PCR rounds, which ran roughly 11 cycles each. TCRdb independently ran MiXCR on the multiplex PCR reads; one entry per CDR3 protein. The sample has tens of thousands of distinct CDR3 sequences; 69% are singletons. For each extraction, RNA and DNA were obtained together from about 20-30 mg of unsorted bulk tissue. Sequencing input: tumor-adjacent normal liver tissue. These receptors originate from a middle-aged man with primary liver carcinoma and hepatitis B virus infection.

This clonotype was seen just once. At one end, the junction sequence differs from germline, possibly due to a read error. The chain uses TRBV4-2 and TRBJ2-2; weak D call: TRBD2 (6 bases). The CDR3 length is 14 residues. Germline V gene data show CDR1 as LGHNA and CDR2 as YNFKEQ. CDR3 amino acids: CASRKGTLNGELIF. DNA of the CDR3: TGTGCCAGTAGAAAGGGGACTTTGAACGGGGAGCTGATTTTT.

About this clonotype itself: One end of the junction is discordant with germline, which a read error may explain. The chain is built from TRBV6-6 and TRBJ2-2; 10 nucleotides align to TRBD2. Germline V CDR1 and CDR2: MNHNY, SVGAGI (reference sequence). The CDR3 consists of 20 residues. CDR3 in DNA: TGTGCCAGCAGTCCGCTCATGGGACTAGCGAGGCCAACGATCACCGGGGAGCTGTTATTT. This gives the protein CASSPLMGLARPTITGELLF.

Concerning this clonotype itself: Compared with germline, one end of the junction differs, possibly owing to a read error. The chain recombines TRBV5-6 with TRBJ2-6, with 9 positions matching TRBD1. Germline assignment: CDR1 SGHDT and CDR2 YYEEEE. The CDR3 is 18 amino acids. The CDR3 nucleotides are TGTGCCAGCAGCCTACCTGGGACAGGGAGAACTGGGGCCAACGTCATGACATTC. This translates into CASSLPGTGRTGANVMTF.

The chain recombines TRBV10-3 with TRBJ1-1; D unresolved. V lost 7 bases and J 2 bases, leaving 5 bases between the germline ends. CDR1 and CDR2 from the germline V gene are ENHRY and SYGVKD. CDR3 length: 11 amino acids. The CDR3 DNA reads TGTGCCATCATACTAAACACTGAAGCTTTCTTT. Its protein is CAIILNTEAFF.

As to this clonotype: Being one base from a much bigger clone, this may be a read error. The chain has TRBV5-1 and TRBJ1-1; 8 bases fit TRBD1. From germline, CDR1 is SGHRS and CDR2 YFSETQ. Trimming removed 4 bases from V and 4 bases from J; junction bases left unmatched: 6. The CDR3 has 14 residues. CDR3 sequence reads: CASSEGTGSTEAFF. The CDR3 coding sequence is TGCGCCAGCAGCGAGGGGACAGGAAGCACTGAAGCTTTCTTT.

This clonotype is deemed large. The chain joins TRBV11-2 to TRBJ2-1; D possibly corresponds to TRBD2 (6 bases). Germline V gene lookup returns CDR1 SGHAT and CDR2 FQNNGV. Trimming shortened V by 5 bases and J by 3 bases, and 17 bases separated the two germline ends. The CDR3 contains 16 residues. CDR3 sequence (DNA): TGTGCCAGCAGCGTGGGTGTGGGGGGATACTACAATGAGCAGTTCTTC. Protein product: CASSVGVGGYYNEQFF.

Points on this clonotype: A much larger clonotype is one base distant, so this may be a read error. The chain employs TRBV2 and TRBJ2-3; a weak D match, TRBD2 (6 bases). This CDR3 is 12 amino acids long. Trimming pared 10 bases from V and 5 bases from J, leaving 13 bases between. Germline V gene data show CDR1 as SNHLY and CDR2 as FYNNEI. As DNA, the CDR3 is TGTGCCAACATCCCCGGGGGAGATACGCAGTATTTT. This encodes CANIPGGDTQYF.

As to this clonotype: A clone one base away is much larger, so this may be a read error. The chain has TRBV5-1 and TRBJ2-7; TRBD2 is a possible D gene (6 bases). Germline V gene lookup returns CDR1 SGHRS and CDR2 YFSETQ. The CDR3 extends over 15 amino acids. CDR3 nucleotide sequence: TGCGTCAGCAGCCCCCACGCGACTAGTATCTACGAGCAGTACTTC. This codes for CVSSPHATSIYEQYF.

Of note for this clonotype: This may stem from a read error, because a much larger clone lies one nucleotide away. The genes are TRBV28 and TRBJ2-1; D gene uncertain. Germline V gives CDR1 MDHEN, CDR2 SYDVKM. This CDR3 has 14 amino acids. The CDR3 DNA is TGTGCCAGCATTTACAGCCGGGTCTACGATGAGCAGTTCTTC. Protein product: CASIYSRVYDEQFF.

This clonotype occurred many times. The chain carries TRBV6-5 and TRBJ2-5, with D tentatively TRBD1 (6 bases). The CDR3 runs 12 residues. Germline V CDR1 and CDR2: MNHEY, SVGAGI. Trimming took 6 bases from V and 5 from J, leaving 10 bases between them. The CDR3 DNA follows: TGTGCCAGCAGCTCCCAGGGGGAGACCCAGTACTTC. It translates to CASSSQGETQYF.

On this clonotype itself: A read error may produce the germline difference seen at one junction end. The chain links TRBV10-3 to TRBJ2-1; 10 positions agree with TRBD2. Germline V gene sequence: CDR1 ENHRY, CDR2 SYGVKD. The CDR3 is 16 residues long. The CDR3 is CAISESGSSGSREQLF. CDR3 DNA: TGTGCCATCAGTGAGTCAGGGTCTAGCGGGAGTCGCGAGCAGTTATTC.

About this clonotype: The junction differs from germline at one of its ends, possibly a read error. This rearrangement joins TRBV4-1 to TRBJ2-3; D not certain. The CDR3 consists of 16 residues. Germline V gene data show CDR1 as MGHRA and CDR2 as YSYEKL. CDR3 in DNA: TGCGCCAGTAGCCCCCTCTGGTTAGCCAATGGGGATACGCAGTATTTT. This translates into CASSPLWLANGDTQYF.

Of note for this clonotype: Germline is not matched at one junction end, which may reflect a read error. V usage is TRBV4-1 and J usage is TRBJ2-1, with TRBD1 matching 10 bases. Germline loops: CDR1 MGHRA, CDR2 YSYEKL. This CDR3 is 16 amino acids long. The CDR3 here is CTSSQEGTGVYNEQFF. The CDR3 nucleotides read TGCACCAGCAGCCAAGAGGGGACAGGGGTCTATAATGAGCAGTTCTTC.

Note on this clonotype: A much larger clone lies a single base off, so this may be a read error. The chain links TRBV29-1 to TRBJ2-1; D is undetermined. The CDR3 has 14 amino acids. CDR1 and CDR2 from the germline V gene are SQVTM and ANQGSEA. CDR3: CRVAETSSVNEQFF. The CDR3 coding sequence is TGCAGAGTTGCGGAGACCTCGAGCGTCAATGAGCAGTTCTTC.

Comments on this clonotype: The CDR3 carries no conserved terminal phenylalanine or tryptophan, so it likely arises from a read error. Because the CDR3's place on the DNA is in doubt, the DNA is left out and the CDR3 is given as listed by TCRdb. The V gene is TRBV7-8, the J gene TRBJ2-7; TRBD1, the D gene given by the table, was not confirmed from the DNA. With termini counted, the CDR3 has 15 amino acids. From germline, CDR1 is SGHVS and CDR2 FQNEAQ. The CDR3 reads CASSVIAGSPGERYI.

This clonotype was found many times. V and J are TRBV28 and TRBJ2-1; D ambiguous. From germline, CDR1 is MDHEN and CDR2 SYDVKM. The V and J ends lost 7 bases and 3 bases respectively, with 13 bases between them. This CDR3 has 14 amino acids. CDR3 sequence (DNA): TGTGCCAGCATTTACAGCCGGGTCTACAATGAGCAGTTCTTC. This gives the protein CASIYSRVYNEQFF.

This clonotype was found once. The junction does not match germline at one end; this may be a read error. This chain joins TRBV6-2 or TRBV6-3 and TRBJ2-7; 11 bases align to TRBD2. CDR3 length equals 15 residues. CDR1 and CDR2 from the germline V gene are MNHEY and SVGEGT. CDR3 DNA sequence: TGTGCCAGCAGCCAGGGGACTAGCGGCCGTTACGGGCAGTACTTC. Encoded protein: CASSQGTSGRYGQYF.

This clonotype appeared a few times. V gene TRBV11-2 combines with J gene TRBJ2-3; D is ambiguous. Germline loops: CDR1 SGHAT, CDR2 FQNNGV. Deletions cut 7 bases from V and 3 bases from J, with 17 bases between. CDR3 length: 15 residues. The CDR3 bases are TGTGCCAGCAACCTCGAATACCAAAGTACAGATACGCAGTATTTT. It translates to CASNLEYQSTDTQYF.